A selection of T cell receptor beta chains follows, all from one sample in a study of blood T cell repertoires in COVID-19. Only in-frame clones appear in the TCRdb table, and some are missing; sequencing was by immunoSEQ multiplex PCR. The table includes 250,000 to 400,000 clones, roughly nine tenths detected once. The specimen sequenced was peripheral blood. The origin of the receptors is a woman between 25 and 40 years old with COVID-19, enrolled during active disease. Each CDR3 is given with its conserved first and last residue. A D gene is named only where the DNA matches it firmly. Only some rows state a clone size, as once, few, many or a class for expanded clones.

>NA|TRBV9|NA|TRBJ1-3
TGTGCCAGCAGCGTAATTGGGGAGAGCTCTGGAAACACCATATATTTT
CASSVIGESSGNTIYF
>NA|TRBV27|NA|TRBJ1-2
TGTGCCAGCAGTTTATCGACCGGGGAAGGCTACACCTTC
CASSLSTGEGYTF
>NA|TRBV7-2|NA|TRBJ2-5
TGTGCTAGCAGCCGGGGGGCAAGGGAGACCCAGTACTTC
CASSRGARETQYF
>NA|TRBV30|NA|TRBJ2-5
TGTGCCTGGAGCTTATACAGTTCGGAGACCCAGTACTTC
CAWSLYSSETQYF
>NA|TRBV19|NA|TRBJ2-1
TGTGCCAGTAGTATCGGAAAGGAGGGTGAGCAGTTCTTC
CASSIGKEGEQFF
>NA|TRBV7-2|TRBD2|TRBJ2-7
TGTGCCAGCAGCTTAGCGGGGACTACCCTGGGGCCCTACGAGCAGTACTTC
CASSLAGTTLGPYEQYF
>NA|TRBV5-4|NA|TRBJ1-1
TGTGCCAGCAGCCCCGGAAATAAAGGGACCGGGAGAGAAGCTTTCTTT
CASSPGNKGTGREAFF
>NA|TRBV7-9|TRBD1|TRBJ1-1
TGTGCCAGCAGCCCTTGGACAGGGAAGAACACTGAAGCTTTCTTT
CASSPWTGKNTEAFF
>NA|TRBV30|NA|TRBJ2-7
TGTGCCTGGACCTCGGGGGGCAAATACGAGCAGTACTTC
CAWTSGGKYEQYF
>NA|TRBV6-2/TRBV6-3|TRBD1|TRBJ2-7
TGTGCCAGCAGTTTATTGGGACAGAATCGTGGCGAGCAGTACTTC
CASSLLGQNRGEQYF
>NA|TRBV5-4|TRBD2|TRBJ2-5
TGTGCCAGCAGTTTAAGGGGACTAGAACGGGAGACCCAGTACTTC
CASSLRGLERETQYF
>NA|TRBV29-1|NA|TRBJ1-1
TGCAGCGTCGGCGACAGTCTCCCCACTGAAGCTTTCTTT
CSVGDSLPTEAFF
>NA|TRBV27|NA|TRBJ2-1
TGTGCCAGCAGGGACTATAGAGGTGAGCAGTTCTTC
CASRDYRGEQFF
>NA|TRBV5-6|TRBD1|TRBJ2-3
TGTGCCAGCAGCTTAGGGACAGGGGGAACAGATACGCAGTATTTT
CASSLGTGGTDTQYF
>NA|TRBV2|TRBD1|TRBJ1-5
TGTGCCAGCAGCGGGACAGGGGGCAGGCAGCCCCAGCATTTT
CASSGTGGRQPQHF
>NA|TRBV5-1|NA|TRBJ2-7
TGCGCCAGCAGCTTGGACAGGGACGAGCAGTACTTC
CASSLDRDEQYF
>NA|TRBV7-9|NA|TRBJ1-1
TGTGCCAGCAGCTTCACGGTCACTGAAGCTTTCTTT
CASSFTVTEAFF
>NA|TRBV19|NA|TRBJ2-7
TGTGCCAGTAGTATTGTGCAGGGGCTCGAGCAGTACTTC
CASSIVQGLEQYF
>NA|TRBV2|TRBD2|TRBJ2-4
TGTGCCAGCAGCCGGGAGGGAGTTGCCATTCAGTACTTC
CASSREGVAIQYF
>few|TRBV6-6|NA|TRBJ2-3
TGTGCCAGCAGTTACTCTGGACAGACCACAGATACGCAGTATTTT
CASSYSGQTTDTQYF
>NA|TRBV29-1|TRBD1|TRBJ2-7
TGCAGCGTTCAACCGGGACAGGGCGACGAGCAGTACTTC
CSVQPGQGDEQYF
>NA|TRBV7-8|TRBD1|TRBJ2-1
TGTGCCAGCAGCCTGAGAAGAACCGGGACAGGGGGATACAATGAGCAGTTCTTC
CASSLRRTGTGGYNEQFF
>NA|TRBV6-5|TRBD1|TRBJ1-5
TGTGCCAGTGACAGGGGGTATCAGCCCCAGCATTTT
CASDRGYQPQHF
>NA|TRBV30|TRBD1|TRBJ2-2
TGTGCCTGGAGCGGGACAGGGGCGGGCACCGGGGAGCTGTTTTTT
CAWSGTGAGTGELFF
>NA|TRBV27|NA|TRBJ1-5
TGTGCCAGCAGTGATACAGGGATTAGGAGGCCCCAGCATTTT
CASSDTGIRRPQHF
>once|TRBV27|NA|TRBJ2-7
TGTGCCAGCAGTTTCATGGCGGGGTACGAGCAGTACTTC
CASSFMAGYEQYF
>NA|TRBV19|TRBD2|TRBJ2-3
TGTGCCAGTAGCATAACTAGCGGGATGGTGGATACGCAGTATTTT
CASSITSGMVDTQYF
>NA|TRBV6-5|TRBD1|TRBJ1-1
TGTGCCAGCATACAGGGGAACCCTAACACTGAAGCTTTCTTT
CASIQGNPNTEAFF
>NA|TRBV10-1|NA|TRBJ2-7
TGCGCCAGCAGTGAGAGTACAGCACCCTACGAGCAGTACTTC
CASSESTAPYEQYF
>NA|TRBV28|TRBD1|TRBJ2-3
TGTGCCAGCAGGGAGAACAGGGGGCGAGAGGCAGATACGCAGTATTTT
CASRENRGREADTQYF
>NA|TRBV28|TRBD1|TRBJ1-2
TGTGCCAGCCAGGGGGCGAACTATGGCTACACCTTC
CASQGANYGYTF
>once|TRBV6-5|NA|TRBJ2-6
TGTGCCAGCACCCGAGAGGGTACTGGGGCCAACGTCCTGACTTTC
CASTREGTGANVLTF
>NA|TRBV7-2|TRBD2|TRBJ2-3
TGTGCCAGCAGCTTAAGGAGCGGGATCGTAGATACGCAGTATTTT
CASSLRSGIVDTQYF
>NA|TRBV7-2|TRBD1|TRBJ2-7
TGTGCCAGCAGCATACAGACCGGACAGGGGCGAAACGAGCAGTACTTC
CASSIQTGQGRNEQYF
>NA|TRBV4-1|TRBD2|TRBJ2-3
TGCGCCAGCAGCCAACAACTTGGGACTAGCGGGAGAGGAGATACGCAGTATTTT
CASSQQLGTSGRGDTQYF
>NA|TRBV5-1|NA|TRBJ2-1
TGCGCCAGCAGCTTGGAGCAGGTCTCCTACAATGAGCAGTTCTTC
CASSLEQVSYNEQFF
>few|TRBV29-1|NA|TRBJ1-1
TGCAGCGTAGCTACAGGGCAGAACACTGAAGCTTTCTTT
CSVATGQNTEAFF
>NA|TRBV11-2|TRBD1|TRBJ1-1
TGTGCCAGCAGCTTTTGGGTGAGGACAGGAGGGGAAGGGACTGAAGCTTTCTTT
CASSFWVRTGGEGTEAFF
>NA|TRBV30|NA|TRBJ2-5
TGTGCCTGGAATGACGGCGGGTATCAAGAGACCCAGTACTTC
CAWNDGGYQETQYF
>once|TRBV19|NA|TRBJ1-2
TGTGCCAGTAGTATTTTCGGGGGGGAGGAAGATGGCTACACCTTC
CASSIFGGEEDGYTF
>once|TRBV29-1|TRBD2|TRBJ2-1
TGCAGCGTAACCGGGACTAGCGGGAGAGGCTACAATGAGCAGTTCTTC
CSVTGTSGRGYNEQFF
>many|TRBV14|TRBD2|TRBJ2-1
TGTGCCAGCAGCCAACTCCTAGCGGGAGTTGAGCAGTTCTTC
CASSQLLAGVEQFF
>NA|TRBV24-1|NA|TRBJ1-4
TGTGCCACCAGTGATAGCCGGTTCAATGAAAAACTGTTTTTT
CATSDSRFNEKLFF
>NA|TRBV6-5|TRBD1|TRBJ2-1
TGTGCCAGCAGTAATGGGGGACAGGTGAACAATGAGCAGTTCTTC
CASSNGGQVNNEQFF
>NA|TRBV28|TRBD1|TRBJ1-2
TGTGCCAGCAGTGTCCGTGGGACAGGACGAAGCAATAACTATGGCTACACCTTC
CASSVRGTGRSNNYGYTF
>NA|TRBV6-2/TRBV6-3|NA|TRBJ1-1
TGTGCCAGCAGTCTTCTTCGGGGGGCCGTTGAAGCTTTCTTT
CASSLLRGAVEAFF
>NA|TRBV5-4|NA|TRBJ2-3
TGTGCCAGCAGCTTCCGAACAGGGAGCACAGATACGCAGTATTTT
CASSFRTGSTDTQYF
>NA|TRBV6-6|TRBD1|TRBJ1-2
TGTGCCAGCAGTTGGGGACAGCGCGGGGATGGCTACACCTTC
CASSWGQRGDGYTF
>NA|TRBV7-2|TRBD2|TRBJ2-1
TGTGCCAGCAGCCCGAGCGGGAGATCCTACAATGAGCAGTTCTTC
CASSPSGRSYNEQFF